Below, 10 T cell receptor beta chains from the same sample are listed, as sequenced in a study of cytomegalovirus exposure and HLA in healthy donors. Generated by immunoSEQ multiplex PCR, the TCRdb table keeps only in-frame clones and is missing some. The sample carries some 250,000 clones, around 88% recorded once. The sequenced material came from PBMCs. The receptors were gathered from a woman aged 25 to 39 in good health and CMV-seropositive.

V and J are TRBV5-6 and TRBJ2-1, with TRBD2 matching 8 bases. Per germline, CDR1 SGHDT and CDR2 YYEEEE. The CDR3 runs to 16 residues. J was trimmed by 2 bases and V by 0 bases; bases with no gene match: 4. The CDR3 bases are TGTGCCAGCAGCTTGGGGGGACTAGTCCCCTACAATGAGCAGTTCTTC. Translation: CASSLGGLVPYNEQFF.

The chain is built from TRBV28 and TRBJ2-7; 9 positions agree with TRBD1. CDR3 length equals 17 residues. The germline V gene has CDR1 MDHEN and CDR2 SYDVKM. V lost 4 bases, J lost 6 bases, and 16 bases stayed unmatched. CDR3 in DNA: TGTGCCAGCAGTTCCACCGGGACAGGGACCGGATCGGGCGAGCAGTACTTC. Amino acid sequence: CASSSTGTGTGSGEQYF.

The chain recombines TRBV27 with TRBJ1-4; D call uncertain. V gave up 6 bases and J gave up 5 bases, with 22 bases separating them. In germline, CDR1 is MNHEY, CDR2 SMNVEV (reference sequence). The CDR3 loop spans 17 amino acids. The CDR3 DNA reads as TGTGCCAGCAGCTCACTGAGCGGGTGGACCCAGAATGAAAAACTGTTTTTT. Translated: CASSSLSGWTQNEKLFF.

The J gene is TRBJ1-2, the V gene TRBV7-9; 7 bases agree with TRBD1. Trimming removed 6 bases from V and 4 bases from J; junction bases left unmatched: 11. From germline, CDR1 is SEHNR and CDR2 FQNEAQ (reference sequence). This CDR3 is 15 amino acids long. CDR3 region: CASSRGTVVSYGYTF. The CDR3 DNA follows: TGTGCCAGCAGTCGCGGGACAGTTGTGAGCTATGGCTACACCTTC.

The V gene is TRBV13, the J gene TRBJ2-5; D is uncertain. The germline CDR1 and CDR2 sequences are PRHDT and FYEKMQ (reference sequence). Trimming shortened V by 5 bases and J by 5 bases, and 15 bases separated the two germline ends. The CDR3 totals 14 residues. The CDR3 DNA is TGTGCCAGCAGCACTAAGCTTGTTAGGGAGACCCAGTACTTC. Translating gives CASSTKLVRETQYF.

The gene calls are TRBV28 and TRBJ1-2, with unresolved D. V was cut by 5 bases and J by 8 bases, with 12 bases left in between. The CDR3 has 12 amino acids. CDR1 and CDR2 from the germline V gene are MDHEN and SYDVKM. CDR3 loop: CASSRHPGGYTF. In DNA form, the CDR3 reads TGTGCCAGCAGTCGCCACCCGGGGGGCTACACCTTC.

The chain joins TRBV6-1 to TRBJ1-3; D ambiguous. Trimming cost V 4 bases and J 8 bases, with 12 bases left between them. This CDR3 region has 13 residues. CDR1 MNHNS and CDR2 SASEGT come from the germline V gene. CDR3 in amino acids: CASSAFFRDTIYF. The CDR3, as DNA: TGTGCCAGCAGTGCGTTTTTTCGGGACACCATATATTTT.

The chain carries TRBV19 and TRBJ2-7, with a tentative D call TRBD2 (5 bases). V was cut by 3 bases and J by 6 bases, with 9 bases left in between. CDR3 size: 12 residues. Germline V lookup: CDR1 LNHDA, CDR2 SQIVND (reference sequence). CDR3 protein: CASSIGNREQYF. In DNA form, the CDR3 reads TGTGCCAGTAGTATCGGGAACCGCGAGCAGTACTTC.

The chain is built from TRBV7-9 and TRBJ2-5; D is perhaps TRBD2 (6 bases). CDR1 SEHNR and CDR2 FQNEAQ come from the germline V gene (reference sequence). The CDR3 is 17 residues long. The V end was cut by 5 bases, the J end by 1 base, with 20 bases between. The CDR3 bases are TGTGCCAGCAGCACCACCACGGAGGGTGGGGCCCAAGAGACCCAGTACTTC. The encoded protein is CASSTTTEGGAQETQYF.

This clone was seen once. This chain's CDR3 is CASRQAGELFF. CDR3 DNA sequence: TGCGCCAGCAGACAGGCCGGGGAGCTGTTTTTT. This chain uses TRBV5-1 with TRBJ2-2, with D possibly matching TRBD1 (5 bases). V was shortened by 5 bases and J by 6 bases, with 5 bases between the two germline ends. CDR1 and CDR2 from the germline V gene are SGHRS and YFSETQ. This CDR3 is built from 11 residues.